The sequence of this TCR beta chain was determined in a study of cytomegalovirus exposure and HLA in healthy donors. Looking at the study overall: The platform used for the roughly 130 validation repertoires matched that of the roughly 630 first-cohort repertoires, a later analysis reported. General study results and limits: In the 95 to 150 validation repertoires, approximately 94% of cluster scores exceeded 0, per a later analysis. The authors listed approximately 150 TCR beta chains as cytomegalovirus-associated.

This clone showed up just a few times. The antigen remains unidentified. Sequencing was performed with immunoSEQ multiplex PCR; in TCRdb, only in-frame clones are kept and a portion is missing. This sample has over 150,000 clones, with approximately 87% found just once. This sequence was found in a woman aged 25 to 39 in good health and CMV-seronegative. Input material: PBMCs.

CDR3 bases: TGTGCCTGGTCCAGGGATAGCGTCTACGAGCAGTACTTC. Amino acid sequence: CAWSRDSVYEQYF. J is TRBJ2-7 and V is TRBV30; D tentatively fits TRBD1 or TRBD2 (5 bases each). In germline, CDR1 is GTSNPN, CDR2 SVGIG (reference sequence). The germline V and J ends were trimmed by 5 bases and 3 bases, with 14 bases remaining between them. This CDR3 is built from 13 residues.